A selection of T cell receptor beta chains follows, all from one sample in a study of shared clonotypes between healthy human individuals. Data came from immunoSEQ multiplex PCR; TCRdb stores just in-frame clones and leaves some out. The data hold more than 2 million clones, with almost 96% observed a single time. Sequencing was carried out using naive CD4+ T cells sorted from blood. The receptor source for this set is a young man in good health. CDR3s include the opening cysteine and the closing phenylalanine or tryptophan. D genes are given only for firm matches. Some rows have no size entry. The others give once, few or many, or a class for an expanded clone.

v_gene: TRBV28
j_gene: TRBJ2-5
d_gene: TRBD2
abundance: once
CDR3aa: CASSLLAGQETQYF
CDR3nt: TGTGCCAGCAGTTTACTAGCGGGCCAAGAGACCCAGTACTTC

v_gene: TRBV6-6
j_gene: TRBJ2-5
d_gene: NA
abundance: NA
CDR3aa: CASTYRVETQYF
CDR3nt: TGTGCCAGCACCTACAGGGTTGAGACCCAGTACTTC

v_gene: TRBV6-5
j_gene: TRBJ2-1
d_gene: NA
abundance: NA
CDR3aa: CASSYSSGTYNEQFF
CDR3nt: TGTGCCAGCAGTTACTCTAGCGGAACCTACAATGAGCAGTTCTTC

v_gene: TRBV28
j_gene: TRBJ1-5
d_gene: TRBD1
abundance: NA
CDR3aa: CASSPTGASNQPQHF
CDR3nt: TGTGCCAGCAGCCCGACAGGGGCTAGCAATCAGCCCCAGCATTTT

v_gene: TRBV5-4
j_gene: TRBJ2-2
d_gene: TRBD1
abundance: few
CDR3aa: CAGTGTANTGELFF
CDR3nt: TGTGCCGGAACCGGGACAGCGAACACCGGGGAGCTGTTTTTT

v_gene: TRBV7-9
j_gene: TRBJ2-5
d_gene: TRBD1
abundance: NA
CDR3aa: CASSVQRTGGQETQYF
CDR3nt: TGTGCCAGCAGCGTACAAAGAACAGGGGGCCAAGAGACCCAGTACTTC

v_gene: TRBV18
j_gene: TRBJ2-7
d_gene: NA
abundance: NA
CDR3aa: CASSPPLMIREQYF
CDR3nt: TGTGCCAGCTCACCTCCCCTCATGATTCGGGAGCAGTACTTC

v_gene: TRBV7-3
j_gene: TRBJ2-7
d_gene: TRBD2
abundance: NA
CDR3aa: CASSIPGLAGIFTLYEQYF
CDR3nt: TGTGCCAGCAGCATCCCGGGACTAGCGGGGATCTTCACCCTCTACGAGCAGTACTTC

v_gene: TRBV18
j_gene: TRBJ2-7
d_gene: TRBD1
abundance: NA
CDR3aa: CASSPDHRGPVSEQYF
CDR3nt: TGTGCCAGCTCACCCGACCACAGGGGGCCAGTCAGCGAGCAGTACTTC

v_gene: TRBV5-1
j_gene: TRBJ1-1
d_gene: TRBD1
abundance: NA
CDR3aa: CASSWGQVTEAFF
CDR3nt: TGCGCCAGCAGCTGGGGACAGGTCACTGAAGCTTTCTTT

v_gene: TRBV2
j_gene: TRBJ1-5
d_gene: NA
abundance: NA
CDR3aa: CASTRSGFSNQPQHF
CDR3nt: TGTGCCAGCACCCGGTCGGGGTTTAGCAATCAGCCCCAGCATTTT

v_gene: TRBV4-1
j_gene: TRBJ1-5
d_gene: NA
abundance: NA
CDR3aa: CASSQEQGPYSNQPQHF
CDR3nt: TGCGCCAGCAGCCAAGAGCAGGGACCGTATAGCAATCAGCCCCAGCATTTT

v_gene: TRBV11-2
j_gene: TRBJ1-2
d_gene: NA
abundance: few
CDR3aa: CASSLGGRGGYTF
CDR3nt: TGTGCCAGCAGCTTAGGGGGAAGAGGTGGCTACACCTTC

v_gene: TRBV4-3
j_gene: TRBJ2-5
d_gene: TRBD2
abundance: NA
CDR3aa: CASSQGDFPRGGQETQYF
CDR3nt: TGCGCCAGCAGCCAAGGGGACTTCCCACGCGGGGGCCAAGAGACCCAGTACTTC

v_gene: TRBV4-2
j_gene: TRBJ1-6
d_gene: NA
abundance: NA
CDR3aa: CASSQELPMVTLHF
CDR3nt: TGTGCCAGCAGCCAAGAATTACCGATGGTAACCCTCCACTTT

v_gene: TRBV2
j_gene: TRBJ1-5
d_gene: TRBD1
abundance: NA
CDR3aa: CASSGQGADQPQHF
CDR3nt: TGTGCCAGCAGTGGACAGGGGGCAGATCAGCCCCAGCATTTT

v_gene: TRBV6-6
j_gene: TRBJ1-1
d_gene: NA
abundance: NA
CDR3aa: CASSYRAENTEAFF
CDR3nt: TGTGCCAGCAGTTACAGGGCGGAGAACACTGAAGCTTTCTTT

v_gene: TRBV29-1
j_gene: TRBJ2-4
d_gene: NA
abundance: NA
CDR3aa: CSVEGRLAKNIQYF
CDR3nt: TGCAGCGTTGAAGGACGGCTAGCCAAAAACATTCAGTACTTC

v_gene: TRBV30
j_gene: TRBJ1-4
d_gene: NA
abundance: NA
CDR3aa: CAWSVGPGEKLFF
CDR3nt: TGTGCCTGGAGTGTAGGACCAGGTGAAAAACTGTTTTTT

v_gene: TRBV4-1
j_gene: TRBJ1-5
d_gene: NA
abundance: NA
CDR3aa: CASSPSRGFNQPQHF
CDR3nt: TGCGCCAGCAGCCCCTCTCGCGGGTTCAATCAGCCCCAGCATTTT

v_gene: TRBV30
j_gene: TRBJ2-1
d_gene: TRBD2
abundance: once
CDR3aa: CAWSGLGLAVYNEQFF
CDR3nt: TGTGCCTGGAGTGGGTTGGGACTAGCGGTGTACAATGAGCAGTTCTTC

v_gene: TRBV29-1
j_gene: TRBJ2-3
d_gene: TRBD2
abundance: NA
CDR3aa: CSVDTAGGPDTQYF
CDR3nt: TGCAGCGTTGATACGGCGGGAGGGCCGGATACGCAGTATTTT

v_gene: TRBV10-1
j_gene: TRBJ1-3
d_gene: NA
abundance: NA
CDR3aa: CASSEGSSGNTIYF
CDR3nt: TGCGCCAGCAGTGAGGGGTCATCTGGAAACACCATATATTTT

v_gene: TRBV6-6
j_gene: TRBJ1-6
d_gene: NA
abundance: NA
CDR3aa: CASSYSMLRNNSPLHF
CDR3nt: TGTGCCAGCAGTTACTCGATGTTAAGGAATAATTCACCCCTCCACTTT

v_gene: TRBV2
j_gene: TRBJ1-3
d_gene: NA
abundance: NA
CDR3aa: CASSVRASGNTIYF
CDR3nt: TGTGCCAGCAGTGTGCGGGCTTCTGGAAACACCATATATTTT

v_gene: TRBV7-7
j_gene: TRBJ2-5
d_gene: NA
abundance: NA
CDR3aa: CASSTTRLETQYF
CDR3nt: TGTGCTAGCAGCACTACGAGGTTAGAGACCCAGTACTTC

v_gene: TRBV5-4
j_gene: TRBJ2-2
d_gene: NA
abundance: few
CDR3aa: CASSLEGVGELFF
CDR3nt: TGTGCCAGCAGCTTGGAGGGGGTCGGGGAGCTGTTTTTT

v_gene: TRBV20-1
j_gene: TRBJ2-1
d_gene: TRBD2
abundance: once
CDR3aa: CSARRGGEQFF
CDR3nt: TGCAGTGCTAGGCGCGGGGGAGAGCAGTTCTTC

v_gene: TRBV7-8
j_gene: TRBJ1-5
d_gene: NA
abundance: once
CDR3aa: CASSFDNQPQHF
CDR3nt: TGTGCCAGCAGCTTTGACAATCAGCCCCAGCATTTT

v_gene: TRBV19
j_gene: TRBJ2-7
d_gene: NA
abundance: NA
CDR3aa: CASSSVRSGSYEQYF
CDR3nt: TGTGCCAGTAGCTCGGTCCGATCAGGGAGCTACGAGCAGTACTTC

v_gene: TRBV14
j_gene: TRBJ1-6
d_gene: NA
abundance: NA
CDR3aa: CASSQMGSSYNSPLHF
CDR3nt: TGTGCCAGCAGCCAAATGGGAAGCTCCTATAATTCACCCCTCCACTTT

v_gene: TRBV27
j_gene: TRBJ2-7
d_gene: NA
abundance: NA
CDR3aa: CASSLHSRGLPYEQYF
CDR3nt: TGTGCCAGCAGTTTACACTCACGGGGGCTCCCCTACGAGCAGTACTTC

v_gene: TRBV2
j_gene: TRBJ1-4
d_gene: NA
abundance: few
CDR3aa: CASLALEATNEKLFF
CDR3nt: TGTGCCAGCTTAGCTCTCGAGGCAACTAATGAAAAACTGTTTTTT

v_gene: TRBV7-9
j_gene: TRBJ2-5
d_gene: TRBD2
abundance: NA
CDR3aa: CASSLGLAGGQETQYF
CDR3nt: TGTGCCAGCAGCTTAGGACTAGCGGGGGGGCAGGAGACCCAGTACTTC

v_gene: TRBV9
j_gene: TRBJ1-2
d_gene: TRBD1
abundance: NA
CDR3aa: CASSGGGQSDAGTF
CDR3nt: TGTGCCAGCAGCGGGGGGGGACAGAGCGACGCAGGCACCTTC

v_gene: TRBV18
j_gene: TRBJ1-1
d_gene: TRBD1
abundance: NA
CDR3aa: CASSFTGDTEAFF
CDR3nt: TGTGCCAGCTCTTTCACAGGGGACACTGAAGCTTTCTTT

v_gene: TRBV11-2
j_gene: TRBJ1-1
d_gene: NA
abundance: NA
CDR3aa: CASSLAGENTEAFF
CDR3nt: TGTGCCAGCAGCTTGGCAGGGGAGAACACTGAAGCTTTCTTT

v_gene: TRBV2
j_gene: TRBJ2-1
d_gene: TRBD2
abundance: NA
CDR3aa: CASSGVGTSGGTNEQFF
CDR3nt: TGTGCCAGCAGCGGAGTCGGGACTAGCGGGGGAACCAATGAGCAGTTCTTC

v_gene: TRBV5-5
j_gene: TRBJ2-3
d_gene: TRBD1
abundance: NA
CDR3aa: CASTQQGGTDTQYF
CDR3nt: TGTGCCAGCACCCAACAGGGGGGCACAGATACGCAGTATTTT

v_gene: TRBV13
j_gene: TRBJ1-2
d_gene: TRBD1
abundance: NA
CDR3aa: CASSGDRGLNYGYTF
CDR3nt: TGTGCCAGCAGTGGGGACAGGGGGCTTAACTATGGCTACACCTTC

v_gene: TRBV11-2
j_gene: TRBJ1-3
d_gene: TRBD1
abundance: NA
CDR3aa: CASSTGTVSGNTIYF
CDR3nt: TGTGCCAGCAGTACCGGGACAGTCTCTGGAAACACCATATATTTT

v_gene: TRBV27
j_gene: TRBJ2-7
d_gene: TRBD2
abundance: NA
CDR3aa: CASSSWTSGRAGYEQYF
CDR3nt: TGTGCCAGCAGTTCTTGGACTAGCGGGAGGGCCGGGTACGAGCAGTACTTC

v_gene: TRBV27
j_gene: TRBJ2-4
d_gene: TRBD2
abundance: NA
CDR3aa: CASSRSGGLAKNIQYF
CDR3nt: TGTGCCAGCAGCCGTAGCGGGGGCCTAGCCAAAAACATTCAGTACTTC

v_gene: TRBV25-1
j_gene: TRBJ2-7
d_gene: TRBD2
abundance: NA
CDR3aa: CASSGGTSGSRFDEQYF
CDR3nt: TGTGCCAGCAGTGGGGGGACTAGCGGGAGTAGGTTCGACGAGCAGTACTTC

v_gene: TRBV7-9
j_gene: TRBJ2-2
d_gene: TRBD2
abundance: NA
CDR3aa: CASNVGLGDGELFF
CDR3nt: TGTGCCAGCAACGTGGGACTAGGGGACGGGGAGCTGTTTTTT

v_gene: TRBV19
j_gene: TRBJ2-1
d_gene: TRBD1
abundance: NA
CDR3aa: CASSNLGTGGRNEQFF
CDR3nt: TGTGCCAGTAGCAATCTCGGGACAGGGGGACGCAATGAGCAGTTCTTC

v_gene: TRBV9
j_gene: TRBJ1-1
d_gene: NA
abundance: NA
CDR3aa: CASSPPSGPTEAFF
CDR3nt: TGTGCCAGCAGCCCACCCTCGGGGCCCACTGAAGCTTTCTTT

v_gene: TRBV30
j_gene: TRBJ1-4
d_gene: NA
abundance: NA
CDR3aa: CAWSASRGAWEKLFF
CDR3nt: TGTGCCTGGAGTGCCTCGAGGGGGGCTTGGGAAAAACTGTTTTTT

v_gene: TRBV30
j_gene: TRBJ2-1
d_gene: NA
abundance: NA
CDR3aa: CAWSPTVEQFF
CDR3nt: TGTGCCTGGAGTCCGACAGTAGAGCAGTTCTTC

v_gene: TRBV5-1
j_gene: TRBJ1-6
d_gene: TRBD1
abundance: few
CDR3aa: CASSLTGGNNSPLHF
CDR3nt: TGCGCCAGCAGCCTTACAGGGGGCAATAATTCACCCCTCCACTTT

v_gene: TRBV15
j_gene: TRBJ2-7
d_gene: NA
abundance: NA
CDR3aa: CATSRDPGPRRSYEQYF
CDR3nt: TGTGCCACCAGCAGAGATCCTGGGCCGCGCAGGTCCTACGAGCAGTACTTC

v_gene: TRBV5-1
j_gene: TRBJ1-5
d_gene: NA
abundance: once
CDR3aa: CASSLRGEGRNQPQHF
CDR3nt: TGCGCCAGCAGCTTGAGGGGGGAAGGTCGCAATCAGCCCCAGCATTTT

v_gene: TRBV7-6
j_gene: TRBJ2-7
d_gene: NA
abundance: NA
CDR3aa: CATSDRRDEQYF
CDR3nt: TGTGCCACCTCGGACAGACGGGACGAGCAGTACTTC

v_gene: TRBV9
j_gene: TRBJ2-7
d_gene: TRBD2
abundance: NA
CDR3aa: CASSRRDREAAYEQYF
CDR3nt: TGTGCCAGCAGCCGGAGGGACCGGGAGGCGGCCTACGAGCAGTACTTC